The clone carrying this T cell receptor (beta chain) showed up many times. This CDR3 has 14 residues. Trimming took 5 bases from V and 7 from J; bases not matched to a gene: 6. The germline CDR1 and CDR2 sequences are PRHDT and FYEKMQ (reference sequence). These data come from a study of identical twins. TCRdb fed the 5' RACE reads into MiXCR, producing one record per CDR3 protein. This repertoire shows 1,800,000 or so distinct CDR3 sequences, under 35% found once; its top ten account for more than 0.25%. This TCR was recovered from a newborn girl in good health. The rearrangement joins TRBV13 to TRBJ1-4, with 8 bases that match TRBD1. The specimen sequenced was cord blood. CDR3 region: CASSDGQGPEKLFF. The CDR3 bases are TGTGCCAGCAGCGACGGACAGGGTCCTGAAAAACTGTTTTTT.